This TCR beta chain was identified in a study of CD8+ T cells in alopecia areata. As the sequencing template, cDNA was produced by extracting RNA and reverse transcribing it. The method was immunoSEQ multiplex PCR; TCRdb's version includes in-frame clones alone and lacks a portion of them. This table has a few hundred thousand clones, 60% appearing once. The sample's treatment: oral pan-JAK inhibitor, 5-10 mg twice daily. Points from the study as a whole: Many expanded lesional clones persisted in scalp and blood during tofacitinib treatment. Relative to mice, TCR sharing across patients was less clear, a difference possibly HLA-related.

In the case of this clone: Its target is unknown.

From germline, CDR1 is GTSNPN and CDR2 SVGIG (reference sequence). V was pared by 3 bases and J by 4 bases, with 7 bases between. CDR3 length: 12 amino acids. This chain uses TRBV30 with TRBJ2-4; no firm D call. This TCR was sampled from a human donor with alopecia areata. The material was CD4+ T cells sorted from blood, obtained around week 52, from a patient treated with tofacitinib. The CDR3 DNA is TGTGCCTGGAGAACCAGAAAAAACATTCAGTACTTC. Its protein product is CAWRTRKNIQYF.